This T cell receptor beta chain originates from a study of T-cell reconstitution after alpha-beta-depleted transplantation in children. Findings of the study overall: When one year had passed after transplant, most T-cell counts and diversity came from newly produced T cells. Several hundred graft clones that had expanded were reportedly the source of alpha-beta T cells about two months after transplant.

V was trimmed by 0 bases and J by 5 bases, leaving 5 bases between them. The CDR3 contains 12 residues. From germline, CDR1 is SGHNT and CDR2 YENEEA. This clonotype has just a few counts. Its target is not known. This sample's TCRbeta library carried unique molecular identifier barcodes. Each CDR3 protein gets one entry after TCRdb re-called the PCR reads with MiXCR. The sample lists 130,000 or so distinct CDR3 sequences, roughly 9.7% occurring once. The source of this sequence is a girl under three years old who had a stem cell transplant for combined immunodeficiency, so the T cells may come from the graft donor. The sample in question was PBMCs, mostly from graft donor cells, obtained 180 days after TCRalphabeta/CD19-depleted stem cell transplant. The J gene is TRBJ2-7, the V gene TRBV11-3; no definite D call. CDR3 protein: CASSLDPHEQYF. The CDR3 bases are TGTGCCAGCAGCTTAGACCCCCACGAGCAGTACTTC.